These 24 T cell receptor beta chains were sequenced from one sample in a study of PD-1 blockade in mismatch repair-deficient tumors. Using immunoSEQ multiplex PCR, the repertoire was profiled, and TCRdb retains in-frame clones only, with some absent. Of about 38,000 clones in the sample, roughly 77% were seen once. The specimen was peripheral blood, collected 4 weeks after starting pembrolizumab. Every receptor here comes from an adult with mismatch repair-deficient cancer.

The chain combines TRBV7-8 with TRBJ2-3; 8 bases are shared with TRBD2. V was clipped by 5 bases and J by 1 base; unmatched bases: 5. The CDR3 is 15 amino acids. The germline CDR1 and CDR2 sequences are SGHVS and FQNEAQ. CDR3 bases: TGTGCCAGCAGCCGGTCAGCGGGGGGCACAGATACGCAGTATTTT. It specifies CASSRSAGGTDTQYF.

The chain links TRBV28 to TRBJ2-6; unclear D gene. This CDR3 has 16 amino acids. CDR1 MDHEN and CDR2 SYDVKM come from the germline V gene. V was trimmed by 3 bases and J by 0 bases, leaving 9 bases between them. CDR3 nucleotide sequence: TGTGCCAGCAGTTTGGACGGCGACTCTGGGGCCAACGTCCTGACTTTC. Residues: CASSLDGDSGANVLTF.

CDR3 nucleotide sequence: TGCGCCAGCACCGACCTTGGGGGAGCGAACACCGGGGAGCTGTTTTTT. Residues: CASTDLGGANTGELFF. The chain is built from TRBV5-1 and TRBJ2-2; D possibly matches TRBD1 or TRBD2 (5 bases each). The germline V gene has CDR1 SGHRS and CDR2 YFSETQ. The CDR3 loop spans 16 amino acids. With 6 bases removed from V and 0 bases from J, the gap between germline ends came to 15 bases.

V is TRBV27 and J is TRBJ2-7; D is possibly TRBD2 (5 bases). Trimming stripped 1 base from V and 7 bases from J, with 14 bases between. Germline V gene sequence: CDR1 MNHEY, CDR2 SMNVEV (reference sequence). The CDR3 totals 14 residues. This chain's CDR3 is CASSLYLGSLEQYF. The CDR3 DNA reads TGTGCCAGCAGTTTATATTTAGGGAGTTTGGAGCAGTACTTC.

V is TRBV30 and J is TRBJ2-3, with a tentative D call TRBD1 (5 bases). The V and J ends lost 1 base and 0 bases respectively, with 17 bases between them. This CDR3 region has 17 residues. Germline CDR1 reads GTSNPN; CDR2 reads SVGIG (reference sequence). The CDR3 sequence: CAWSGIKSGASTDTQYF. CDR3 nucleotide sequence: TGTGCCTGGAGTGGAATTAAATCTGGGGCTAGCACAGATACGCAGTATTTT.

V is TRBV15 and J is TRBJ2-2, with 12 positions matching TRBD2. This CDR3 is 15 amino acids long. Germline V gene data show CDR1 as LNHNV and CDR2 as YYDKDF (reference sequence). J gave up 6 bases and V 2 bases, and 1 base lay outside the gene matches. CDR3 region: CATSRLAGGPGELFF. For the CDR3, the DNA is TGTGCCACCAGCAGACTAGCGGGAGGGCCCGGGGAGCTGTTTTTT.

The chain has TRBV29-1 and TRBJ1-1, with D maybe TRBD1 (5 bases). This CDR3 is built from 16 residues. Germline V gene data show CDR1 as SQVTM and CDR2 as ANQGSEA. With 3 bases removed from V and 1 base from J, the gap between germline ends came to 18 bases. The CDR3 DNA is TGCAGCGTTGATCCGCGCCCCTCGGGGGGGAACACTGAAGCTTTCTTT. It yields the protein CSVDPRPSGGNTEAFF.

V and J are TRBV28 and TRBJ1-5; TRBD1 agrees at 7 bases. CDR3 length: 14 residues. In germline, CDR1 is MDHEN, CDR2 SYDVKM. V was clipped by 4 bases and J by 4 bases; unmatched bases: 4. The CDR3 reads CASSWDRRNQPQHF. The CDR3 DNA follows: TGTGCCAGCAGTTGGGACAGAAGGAATCAGCCCCAGCATTTT.

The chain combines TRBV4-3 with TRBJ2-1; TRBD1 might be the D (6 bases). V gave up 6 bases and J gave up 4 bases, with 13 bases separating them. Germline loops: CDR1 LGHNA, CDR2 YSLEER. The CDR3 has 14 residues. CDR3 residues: CASSQATGYNEQFF. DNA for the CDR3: TGCGCCAGCAGTCAGGCGACAGGATACAATGAGCAGTTCTTC.

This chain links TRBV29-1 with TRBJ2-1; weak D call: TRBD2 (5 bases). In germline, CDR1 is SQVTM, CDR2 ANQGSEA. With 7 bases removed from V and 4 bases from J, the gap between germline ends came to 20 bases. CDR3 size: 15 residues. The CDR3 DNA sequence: TGCAGCGCTGAGGGTACGGGAATAGGGTACAATGAGCAGTTCTTC. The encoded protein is CSAEGTGIGYNEQFF.

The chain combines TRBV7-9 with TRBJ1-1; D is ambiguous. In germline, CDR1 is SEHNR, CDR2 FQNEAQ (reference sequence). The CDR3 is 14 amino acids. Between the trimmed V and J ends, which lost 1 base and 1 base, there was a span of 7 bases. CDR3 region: CASSLVRPNTEAFF. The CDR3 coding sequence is TGTGCCAGCAGCTTAGTACGGCCGAACACTGAAGCTTTCTTT.

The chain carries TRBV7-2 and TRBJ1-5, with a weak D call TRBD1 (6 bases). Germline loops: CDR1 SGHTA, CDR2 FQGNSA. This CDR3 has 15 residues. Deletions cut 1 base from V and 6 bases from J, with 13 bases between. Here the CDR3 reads CASSLEGGVGQPQHF. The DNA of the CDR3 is TGTGCCAGCAGCTTAGAGGGGGGGGTCGGTCAGCCCCAGCATTTT.

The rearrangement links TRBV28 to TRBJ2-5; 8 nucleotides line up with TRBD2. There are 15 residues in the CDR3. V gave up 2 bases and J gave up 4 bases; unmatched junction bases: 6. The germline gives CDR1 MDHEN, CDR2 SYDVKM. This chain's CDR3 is CASSLQRGNRETQYF. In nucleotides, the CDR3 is TGTGCCAGCAGTTTACAGCGGGGGAATCGAGAGACCCAGTACTTC.

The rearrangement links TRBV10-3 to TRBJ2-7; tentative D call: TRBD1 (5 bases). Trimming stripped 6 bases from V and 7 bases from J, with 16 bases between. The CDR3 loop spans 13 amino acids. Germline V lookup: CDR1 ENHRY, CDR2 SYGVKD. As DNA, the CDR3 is TGTGCCATCAGGACAGACTCCTTTGGGGAGCAGTACTTC. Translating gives CAIRTDSFGEQYF.

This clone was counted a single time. DNA for the CDR3: TGTGCCATCAGTGACCCGGGGGTAGCGGATCAGCCCCAGCATTTT. This gives the protein CAISDPGVADQPQHF. The rearrangement links TRBV10-3 to TRBJ1-5; D possibly corresponds to TRBD1 (5 bases). CDR3 length: 15 amino acids. The V gene lost 3 bases and the J gene lost 5 bases, with 14 bases spanning the gap. Germline values: CDR1 ENHRY, CDR2 SYGVKD.

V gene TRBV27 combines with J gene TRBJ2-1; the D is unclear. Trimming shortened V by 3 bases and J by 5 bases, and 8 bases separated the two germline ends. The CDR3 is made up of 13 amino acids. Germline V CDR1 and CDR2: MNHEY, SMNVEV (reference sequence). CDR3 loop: CASSFLGNNEQFF. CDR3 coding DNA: TGTGCCAGCAGTTTCCTTGGCAACAATGAGCAGTTCTTC.

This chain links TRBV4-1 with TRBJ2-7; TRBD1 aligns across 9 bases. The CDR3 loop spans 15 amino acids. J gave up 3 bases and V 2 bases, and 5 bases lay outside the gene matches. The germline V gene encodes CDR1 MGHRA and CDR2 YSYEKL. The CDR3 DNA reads TGCGCCAGCAGCCAATTACAGGGGGCTGGCTACGAGCAGTACTTC. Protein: CASSQLQGAGYEQYF.

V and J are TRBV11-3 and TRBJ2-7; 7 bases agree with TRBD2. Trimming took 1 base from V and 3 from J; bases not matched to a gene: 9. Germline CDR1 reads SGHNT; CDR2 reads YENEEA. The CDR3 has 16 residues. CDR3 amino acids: CASSLVGSGLGYEQYF. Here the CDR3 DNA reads TGTGCCAGCAGCTTAGTGGGTAGCGGGCTTGGCTACGAGCAGTACTTC.

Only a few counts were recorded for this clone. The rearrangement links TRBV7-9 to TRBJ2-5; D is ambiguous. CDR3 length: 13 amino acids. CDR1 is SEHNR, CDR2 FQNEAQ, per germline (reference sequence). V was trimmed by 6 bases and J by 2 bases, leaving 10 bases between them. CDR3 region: CASSQNMQETQYF. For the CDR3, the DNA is TGTGCCAGCAGTCAAAACATGCAAGAGACCCAGTACTTC.

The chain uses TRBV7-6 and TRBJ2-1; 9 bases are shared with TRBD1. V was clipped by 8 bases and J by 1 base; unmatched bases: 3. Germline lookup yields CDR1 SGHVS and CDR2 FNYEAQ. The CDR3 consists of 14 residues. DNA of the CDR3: TGTGCCAGCGCCGGGACAGGGTCCTACAATGAGCAGTTCTTC. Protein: CASAGTGSYNEQFF.

The CDR3 coding sequence is TGTGCCAGCAGTTACTCTCGCTCTGGGGCCAACGTCCTGACTTTC. Protein sequence: CASSYSRSGANVLTF. The V gene is TRBV6-5, the J gene TRBJ2-6; D uncertain. The CDR3 has 15 amino acids. The germline CDR1 and CDR2 sequences are MNHEY and SVGAGI. V lost 0 bases and J lost 0, with 3 bases in between.

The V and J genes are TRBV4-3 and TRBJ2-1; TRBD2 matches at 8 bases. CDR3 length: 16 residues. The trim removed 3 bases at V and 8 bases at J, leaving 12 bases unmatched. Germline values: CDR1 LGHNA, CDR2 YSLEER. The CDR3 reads CASSQSTASGSDEQFF. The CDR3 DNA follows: TGCGCCAGCAGCCAGAGCACAGCGAGCGGGAGCGATGAGCAGTTCTTC.

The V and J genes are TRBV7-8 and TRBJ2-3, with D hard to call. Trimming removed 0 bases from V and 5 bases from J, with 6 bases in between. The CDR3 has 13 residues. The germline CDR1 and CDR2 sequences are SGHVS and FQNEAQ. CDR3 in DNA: TGTGCCAGCAGCTTAGCCAACCGAGATACGCAGTATTTT. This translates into CASSLANRDTQYF. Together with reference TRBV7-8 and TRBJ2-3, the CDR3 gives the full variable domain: GAGVSQSPRYKVAKRGQDVALRCDPISGHVSLFWYQQALGQGPEFLTYFQNEAQLDKSGLPSDRFFAERPEGSVSTLKIQRTQQEDSAVYLCASSLANRDTQYFGPGTRLTVL.

CDR3 in amino acids: CASSLQSGELFF. The CDR3 bases are TGCGCCAGCAGCCTGCAGTCCGGGGAGCTGTTTTTT. The chain links TRBV4-1 to TRBJ2-2; D not certain. V was clipped by 4 bases and J by 6 bases, with 6 bases between them. The length of the CDR3 is 12 residues. Germline V gives CDR1 MGHRA, CDR2 YSYEKL.